The 2 T cell receptor beta chains listed next were all sequenced from one sample in a study of beta chain features in type 1 diabetes. TCRB transcripts that were expressed got sequenced, as all of the isolated RNA had been reverse transcribed. Profiling relied on immunoSEQ multiplex PCR, and the TCRdb table lists in-frame clones only, not all of them. The sample carries about 210,000 clones, roughly a tenth recorded once. Material for sequencing was central memory CD4+ T cells from blood. Receptors were obtained from a man aged 18 to 35 in good health.

This clone was seen a handful of times. This chain links TRBV5-1 with TRBJ2-7; TRBD1 is a possible D gene (6 bases). Germline V CDR1 and CDR2: SGHRS, YFSETQ. Trimming took 5 bases from V and 6 from J, leaving 18 bases between them. The CDR3 consists of 14 residues. CDR3 nucleotide sequence: TGCGCCAGCAGTTCTGATGCCAGGGGTTCCGAGCAGTACTTC. Encoded protein: CASSSDARGSEQYF.

V usage is TRBV6-1 and J usage is TRBJ1-1, with no clear D. Trimming stripped 5 bases from V and 3 bases from J, with 7 bases between. This CDR3 is built from 12 residues. CDR1 is MNHNS and CDR2 is SASEGT in the germline V gene. CDR3 loop: CASSYYYTEAFF. The DNA of the CDR3 is TGTGCCAGCAGTTATTACTACACTGAAGCTTTCTTT.